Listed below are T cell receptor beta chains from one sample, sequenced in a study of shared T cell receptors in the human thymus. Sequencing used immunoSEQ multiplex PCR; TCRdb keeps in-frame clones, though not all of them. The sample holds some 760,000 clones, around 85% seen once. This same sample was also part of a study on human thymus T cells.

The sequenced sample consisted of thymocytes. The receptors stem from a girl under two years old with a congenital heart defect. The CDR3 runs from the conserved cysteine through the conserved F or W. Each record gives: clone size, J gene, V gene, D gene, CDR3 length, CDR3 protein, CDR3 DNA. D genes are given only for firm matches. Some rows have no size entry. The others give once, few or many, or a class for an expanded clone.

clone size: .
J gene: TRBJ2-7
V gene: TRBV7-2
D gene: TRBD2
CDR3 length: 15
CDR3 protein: CASTRGLAGGQEQYF
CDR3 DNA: TGTGCCAGCACCCGCGGACTAGCGGGGGGGCAAGAGCAGTACTTC

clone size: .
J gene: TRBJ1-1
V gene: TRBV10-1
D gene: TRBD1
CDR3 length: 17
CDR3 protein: CASSEFTLQGAKTEAFF
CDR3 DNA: TGCGCCAGCAGTGAATTTACCCTACAGGGGGCAAAGACTGAAGCTTTCTTT

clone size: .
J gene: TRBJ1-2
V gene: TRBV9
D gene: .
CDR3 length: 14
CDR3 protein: CASSVVGSGHGYTF
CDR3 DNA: TGTGCCAGCAGCGTAGTTGGGTCAGGGCATGGCTACACCTTC

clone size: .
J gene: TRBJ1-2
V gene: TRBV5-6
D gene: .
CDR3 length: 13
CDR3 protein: CASSFPIFEGYTF
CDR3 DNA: TGTGCCAGCAGCTTCCCAATTTTTGAGGGCTACACCTTC

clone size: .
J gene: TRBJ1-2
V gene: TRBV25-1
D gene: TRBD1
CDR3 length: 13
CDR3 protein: CASSGGQTYGYTF
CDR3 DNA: TGTGCCAGCAGTGGGGGACAGACTTATGGCTACACCTTC

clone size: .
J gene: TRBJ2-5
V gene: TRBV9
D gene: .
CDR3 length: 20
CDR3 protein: CASSARSSGRTASYQETQYF
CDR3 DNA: TGTGCCAGCAGCGCTCGCTCATCGGGGAGGACTGCCTCTTACCAAGAGACCCAGTACTTC

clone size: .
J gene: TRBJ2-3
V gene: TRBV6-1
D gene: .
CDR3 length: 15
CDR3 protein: CASSLRGDYTDTQYF
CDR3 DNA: TGTGCCAGCAGTCTCAGGGGTGACTACACAGATACGCAGTATTTT

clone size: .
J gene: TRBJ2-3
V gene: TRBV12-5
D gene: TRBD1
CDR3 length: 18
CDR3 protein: CASGLALTGPTITDTQYF
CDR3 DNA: TGTGCTAGTGGTTTGGCTTTGACAGGGCCAACCATCACAGATACGCAGTATTTT

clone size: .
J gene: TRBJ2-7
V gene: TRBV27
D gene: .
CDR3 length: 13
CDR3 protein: CASSPPGGYEQYF
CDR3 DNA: TGTGCCAGCAGTCCCCCTGGGGGGTACGAGCAGTACTTC

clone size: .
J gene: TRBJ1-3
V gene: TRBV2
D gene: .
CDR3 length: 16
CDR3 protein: CASKDKDTYSGNTIYF
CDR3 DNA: TGTGCCAGCAAGGACAAGGACACCTACTCTGGAAACACCATATATTTT

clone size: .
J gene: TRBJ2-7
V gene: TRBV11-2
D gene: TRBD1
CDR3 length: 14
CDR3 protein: CASSLDRGGHEQYF
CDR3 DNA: TGTGCCAGCAGCTTAGATCGAGGGGGCCATGAGCAGTACTTC

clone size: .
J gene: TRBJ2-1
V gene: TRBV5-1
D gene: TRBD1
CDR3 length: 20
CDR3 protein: CASSSPLYITGQGILNEQFF
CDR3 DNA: TGCGCCAGCAGCTCGCCACTATATATTACGGGACAGGGAATTTTAAATGAGCAGTTCTTC

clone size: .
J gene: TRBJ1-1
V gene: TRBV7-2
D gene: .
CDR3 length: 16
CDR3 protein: CASSLIRGEGRGAAFF
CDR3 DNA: TGTGCCAGCAGCCTCATAAGGGGTGAGGGGAGGGGAGCAGCTTTCTTT

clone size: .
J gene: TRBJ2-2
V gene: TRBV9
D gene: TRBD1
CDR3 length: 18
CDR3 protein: CASSGPGQVKSDTGELFF
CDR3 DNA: TGTGCCAGCAGTGGCCCGGGACAGGTTAAGTCGGACACCGGGGAGCTGTTTTTT

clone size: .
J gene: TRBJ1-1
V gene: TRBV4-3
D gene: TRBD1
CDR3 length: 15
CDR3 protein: CASSSWTGLNTEAFF
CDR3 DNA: TGCGCCAGCAGCTCCTGGACAGGACTCAACACTGAAGCTTTCTTT

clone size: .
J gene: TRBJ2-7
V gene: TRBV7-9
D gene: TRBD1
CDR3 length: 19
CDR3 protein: CASSLAGYYRDRGIYEQYF
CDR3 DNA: TGTGCCAGCAGCTTAGCGGGGTACTACCGGGACAGGGGGATTTACGAGCAGTACTTC

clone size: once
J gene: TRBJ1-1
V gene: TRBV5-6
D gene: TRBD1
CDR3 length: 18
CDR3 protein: CASSPGDRGISMDTEAFF
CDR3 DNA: TGTGCCAGCAGCCCCGGGGACAGGGGGATCTCCATGGACACTGAAGCTTTCTTT

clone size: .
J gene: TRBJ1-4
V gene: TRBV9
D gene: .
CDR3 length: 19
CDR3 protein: CASSAPGMGTAATNEKLFF
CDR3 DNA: TGTGCCAGCAGCGCACCGGGGATGGGAACAGCCGCAACTAATGAAAAACTGTTTTTT

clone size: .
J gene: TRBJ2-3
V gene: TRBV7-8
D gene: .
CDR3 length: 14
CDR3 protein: CASSLAITADTQYF
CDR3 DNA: TGTGCCAGCAGCTTAGCGATAACAGCAGATACGCAGTATTTT

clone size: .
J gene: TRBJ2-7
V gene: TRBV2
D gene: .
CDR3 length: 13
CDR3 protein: CASTPGHNLRQYF
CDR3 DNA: TGTGCCAGCACCCCTGGACATAACCTACGGCAGTACTTC

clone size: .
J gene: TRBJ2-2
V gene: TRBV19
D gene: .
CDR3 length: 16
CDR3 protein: CASRAWRVPNTGELFF
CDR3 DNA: TGTGCCAGTAGGGCTTGGAGGGTCCCGAACACCGGGGAGCTGTTTTTT

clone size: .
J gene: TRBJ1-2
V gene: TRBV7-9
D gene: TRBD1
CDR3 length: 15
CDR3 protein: CASSQQGAEVDGYTF
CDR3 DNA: TGTGCCAGCAGCCAACAGGGGGCGGAGGTAGATGGCTACACCTTC

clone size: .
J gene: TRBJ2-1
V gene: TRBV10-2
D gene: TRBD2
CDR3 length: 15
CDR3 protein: CASSGFEGLIGEQFF
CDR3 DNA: TGCGCCAGCAGCGGTTTCGAGGGACTAATTGGTGAGCAGTTCTTC

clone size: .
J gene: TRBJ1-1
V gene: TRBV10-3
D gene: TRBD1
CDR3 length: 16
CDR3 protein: CAISATGTLKRAEAFF
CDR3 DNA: TGTGCCATCAGTGCGACAGGGACACTAAAACGGGCTGAAGCTTTCTTT

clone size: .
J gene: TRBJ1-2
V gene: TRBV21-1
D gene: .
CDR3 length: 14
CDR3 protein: CASSKNPVKYGYTF
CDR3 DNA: TGTGCCAGCAGCAAAAACCCGGTGAAGTATGGCTACACCTTC

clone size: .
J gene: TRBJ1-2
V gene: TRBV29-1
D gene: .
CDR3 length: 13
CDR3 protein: CSVQRGAGYGYTF
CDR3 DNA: TGCAGCGTGCAGAGGGGCGCGGGGTATGGCTACACCTTC

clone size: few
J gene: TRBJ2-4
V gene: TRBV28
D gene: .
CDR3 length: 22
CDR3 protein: CASSRPTTPRRDSLLAKNIQYF
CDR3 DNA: TGTGCCAGCAGCCGTCCCACCACCCCCAGGCGGGACAGTTTACTAGCCAAAAACATTCAGTACTTC

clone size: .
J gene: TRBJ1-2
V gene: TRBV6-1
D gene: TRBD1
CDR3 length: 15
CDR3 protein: CASSERQGIIYGYTF
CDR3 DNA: TGTGCCAGCAGTGAACGACAGGGTATCATCTATGGCTACACCTTC

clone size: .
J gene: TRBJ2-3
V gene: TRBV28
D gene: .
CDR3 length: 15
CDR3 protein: CASSSNRGSTDTQYF
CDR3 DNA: TGTGCCAGCAGTTCCAATAGGGGTAGCACAGATACGCAGTATTTT